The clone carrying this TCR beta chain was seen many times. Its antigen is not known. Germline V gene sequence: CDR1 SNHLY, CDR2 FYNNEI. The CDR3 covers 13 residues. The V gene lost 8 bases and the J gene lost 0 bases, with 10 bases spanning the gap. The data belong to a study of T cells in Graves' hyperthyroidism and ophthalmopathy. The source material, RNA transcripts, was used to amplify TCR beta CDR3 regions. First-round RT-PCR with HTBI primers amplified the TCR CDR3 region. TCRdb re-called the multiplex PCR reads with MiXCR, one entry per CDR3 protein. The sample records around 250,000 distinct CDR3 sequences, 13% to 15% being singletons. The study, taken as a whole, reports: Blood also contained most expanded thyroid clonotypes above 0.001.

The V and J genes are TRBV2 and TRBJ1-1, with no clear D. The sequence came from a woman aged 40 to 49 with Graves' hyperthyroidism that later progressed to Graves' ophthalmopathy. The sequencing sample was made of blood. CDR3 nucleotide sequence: TGTGCCAGCGGTTGGGAAGTGAACACTGAAGCTTTCTTT. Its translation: CASGWEVNTEAFF.